This T cell receptor beta chain was recorded in a study of B cell selection in AIRE deficiency. Sequencing was performed with immunoSEQ multiplex PCR; in TCRdb, only in-frame clones are kept and a portion is missing. Among 20,000 to 25,000 clones, approximately 94% were seen once, and the ten largest hold just under 2%. Sorted regulatory T cells were CD4-positive, CD25-high and CD127-low or negative. J gave up 10 bases and V 8 bases, and 7 bases lay outside the gene matches. Germline CDR1 MDHEN, CDR2 SYDVKM. The CDR3 has 14 residues. The chain recombines TRBV28 with TRBJ2-1, with TRBD2 matching over 14 bases. The sequencing input was Tregs sorted from PBMCs. This TCR came from a human donor with AIRE deficiency. CDR3 in amino acids: CASSGLAGVREQFF. In DNA, the CDR3 is TGTGCCAGCTCGGGACTAGCGGGAGTAAGAGAGCAGTTCTTC.